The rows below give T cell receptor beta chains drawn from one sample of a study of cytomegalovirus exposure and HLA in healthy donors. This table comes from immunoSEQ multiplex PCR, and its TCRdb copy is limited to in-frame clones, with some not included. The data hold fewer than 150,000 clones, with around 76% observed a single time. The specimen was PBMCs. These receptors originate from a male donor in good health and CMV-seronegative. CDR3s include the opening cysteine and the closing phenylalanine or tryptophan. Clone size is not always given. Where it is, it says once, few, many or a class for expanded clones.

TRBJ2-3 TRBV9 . CASSVQGTDTQYF
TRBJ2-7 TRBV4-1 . CASSYQGTSGSDEQYF
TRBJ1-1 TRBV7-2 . CASSLDGSMNTEAFF
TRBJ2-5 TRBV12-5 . CASGLVLGGQFQETQYF
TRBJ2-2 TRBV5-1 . CASSSHSGANTGELFF
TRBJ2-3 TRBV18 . CASSPSPTGGAGDTQYF
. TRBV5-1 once CASSGRRYEQYF
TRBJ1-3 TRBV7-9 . CASSALGGDTIYF
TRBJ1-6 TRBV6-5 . CASSYSRDVYSPLHF
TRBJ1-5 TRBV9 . CASSVDSDVQPQHF
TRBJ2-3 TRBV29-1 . CSVRGRSTDTQYF
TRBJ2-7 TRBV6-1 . CASSATGVSGVYEQYF